The source of this TCR beta chain is a study of OX40 agonist ivuxolimab in advanced cancers. Some background on the complete study: Ivuxolimab, which targeted the costimulatory receptor OX40 (CD134), was an agonistic, fully human IgG2 monoclonal antibody. Intravenous ivuxolimab was administered to patients every 2 weeks at six dose levels: 0.01, 0.1, 0.3, 1.5, 3 and 10 mg/kg. Of the roughly 51 patients in dose escalation, 19 had hepatocellular carcinoma, some 15 had melanoma, 9 had renal cell carcinoma and 9 had head and neck cancer. In the dose-escalation cohort, 70% to 90% of patients were male, and the mean age was around 65 years with a range of roughly 23 to 90. Patients were allowed to have had prior anti-PD-1, anti-PD-L1 or anti-CTLA-4 therapy, and about 40% of the dose-escalation patients had been treated with checkpoint inhibitors. Partial responses occurred in three dose-escalation patients, of whom one had hepatocellular carcinoma and two had cutaneous melanoma. The point of sequencing TCRbeta in the periphery was to test whether ivuxolimab changed TCR sequence diversity and drove clonal T-cell expansion. The paper describes the monotherapy dose-escalation part (N of about 55 patients) of the phase I trial of ivuxolimab. Overall results and qualifications from the work: At doses from 0.1 to 3.0 mg/kg, clonal expansion was seen in both CD4+ and CD8+ blood T cells between baseline and week 6. After ivuxolimab, expanded clones were on average more numerous among CD8+ T cells than among CD4+ T cells. Low levels of normalized T-cell clonal expansion were also seen in some nonresponding patients. Which antigens the clonally expanded peripheral T cells were specific for was not determined. In partial responders in the 0.1-3.0 mg/kg groups, normalized peripheral clonal expansion was found to be among the lowest, especially among CD8+ T cells.

The CDR3 spans 14 residues, from the cysteine through the phenylalanine. Solely the CDR3 DNA is kept, with 42 bases framed from the first base. V loses 6 bases at its end and J loses 4 bases; junction bases beyond the gene matches: 7. The CDR1 and CDR2 encoded by the germline V gene are SGHAT and FQNNGV. Patients with a history of autoimmune disease or receiving systemic immunosuppression were excluded from the trial. Peripheral blood for TCR sequencing was collected from all dose cohorts at baseline, on cycle 4 day 1, and on cycle 7 day 1. Samples were obtained from an open-label, multicenter, first-in-human phase I dose-escalation trial of ivuxolimab. Adults with locally advanced or metastatic melanoma, renal cell carcinoma, hepatocellular carcinoma or head and neck squamous cell carcinoma were enrolled in the trial. Before TCR sequencing, CD4+ and CD8+ T cells were separately sorted from peripheral blood.

For sequencing of the TCRbeta CDR3 region, genomic DNA was extracted from the sorted cells. The immunoSEQ Assay was used for sequencing of TCRbeta CDR3 regions. Drawn from immuneACCESS, this table holds only the in-frame rearrangements with V and J called that TCRdb kept. Clones are partly lost; checked studies trace under half to an unresolved V gene and leave the rest unexplained. The sample table records more than 55,000 clones; about 85% of these occur just once. The ten largest clones capture about 3.8% of the sample. On this clone itself: The antigen it binds to is not known. Per-base qualities were not stored, and no clone one base away is much larger.

The source of this sequence is an adult with an advanced solid tumor such as melanoma, head and neck, liver or kidney cancer. The sequencing used CD4+ or CD8+ T cells sorted from blood, collected in a trial of the OX40 agonist ivuxolimab. The sequence links TRBV11-2 to TRBJ1-2; 8 bases in between match TRBD1. The nucleotide sequence is given as TGTGCCAGCAGGCCACAGGGGGGCGGCTATGGCTACACCTTC. It translates as CASRPQGGGYGYTF.